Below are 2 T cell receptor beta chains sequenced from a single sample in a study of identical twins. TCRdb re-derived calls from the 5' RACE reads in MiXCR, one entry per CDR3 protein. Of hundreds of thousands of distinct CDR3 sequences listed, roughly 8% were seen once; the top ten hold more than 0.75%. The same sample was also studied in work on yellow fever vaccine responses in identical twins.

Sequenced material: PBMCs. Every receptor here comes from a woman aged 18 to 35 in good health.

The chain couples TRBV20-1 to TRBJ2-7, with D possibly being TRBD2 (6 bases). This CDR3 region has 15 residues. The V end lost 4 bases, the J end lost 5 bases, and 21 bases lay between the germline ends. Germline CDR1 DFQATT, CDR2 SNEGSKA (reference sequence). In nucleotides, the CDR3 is TGCAGTGCTAACGACCGGGCCCTAACGGGGGACGAGCAGTACTTC. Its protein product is CSANDRALTGDEQYF.

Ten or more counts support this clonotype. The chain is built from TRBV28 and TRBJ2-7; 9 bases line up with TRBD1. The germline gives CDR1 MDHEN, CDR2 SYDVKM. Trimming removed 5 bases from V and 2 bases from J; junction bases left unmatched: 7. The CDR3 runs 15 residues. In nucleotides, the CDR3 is TGTGCCAGCAGTGGGACAGGGATTCTTACCTACGAGCAGTACTTC. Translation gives CASSGTGILTYEQYF.